What follows are 9 T cell receptor beta chains derived from one specimen sequenced in a study of read filtering for tumor transcriptome and immune sequencing. Molecular barcoded adaptors covering alpha/delta and beta/gamma chains were used on 400 to 450 ng RNA. TCRdb recomputed calls from the reads with MiXCR, one row per CDR3 protein. The sample carries around 31,000 distinct CDR3 sequences, about 18% recorded once. The sample comprised a population of CD138-negative cells sorted from bone marrow. These receptors all stem from a donor at least 40 years old with multiple myeloma.

This clonotype has a count of ten or more. This rearrangement joins TRBV15 to TRBJ2-5; no firm D call. V was clipped by 0 bases and J by 5 bases, with 13 bases between them. CDR1 is LNHNV and CDR2 is YYDKDF in the germline V gene (reference sequence). The CDR3 is 15 residues long. The CDR3 DNA sequence: TGTGCCACCAGCAGAGATCTTCAAGAATGGGAGACCCAGTACTTC. This translates into CATSRDLQEWETQYF.

This clonotype showed up many times. The rearrangement links TRBV20-1 to TRBJ1-1; a possible D gene is TRBD1 (6 bases). This CDR3 is 13 amino acids long. Germline assignment: CDR1 DFQATT and CDR2 SNEGSKA (reference sequence). Trimming took 2 bases from V and 11 from J, leaving 18 bases between them. The CDR3 DNA reads as TGCAGTGCTAGATCGGGCACGGGGGCGGCTGCTTTCTTT. This codes for CSARSGTGAAAFF.

This clonotype was seen at least ten times. The chain links TRBV9 to TRBJ2-3, with 10 bases that match TRBD1. This CDR3 is 15 amino acids long. Trimming removed 5 bases from V and 2 bases from J; junction bases left unmatched: 5. The germline gives CDR1 SGDLS, CDR2 YYNGEE. CDR3 DNA: TGTGCCAGCAGTGCCGGGACAGGGGACACAGATACGCAGTATTTT. This translates into CASSAGTGDTDTQYF.

This clonotype was seen many times. V is TRBV6-2 or TRBV6-3 and J is TRBJ1-1, with a possible D match to TRBD1 (5 bases). CDR3 length: 15 residues. Trimming pared 3 bases from V and 0 bases from J, leaving 11 bases between. Germline V gene data show CDR1 as MNHEY and CDR2 as SVGEGT. This chain's CDR3 is CASSYWGRMNTEAFF. As DNA, the CDR3 is TGTGCCAGCAGTTATTGGGGACGGATGAACACTGAAGCTTTCTTT.

The CDR3 loop reads CASSPDRTRSSYF. The CDR3 nucleotides read TGTGCCAGCAGCCCGGACAGGACCAGGAGTTCGTACTTC. The rearrangement links TRBV7-2 to TRBJ2-7; 7 nucleotides align to TRBD1. Germline V lookup: CDR1 SGHTA, CDR2 FQGNSA. The CDR3 runs 13 residues. Germline trimming cut 5 bases from V and 12 bases from J; bases unmatched to any gene: 13.

This clonotype was recorded many times. This chain uses TRBV7-9 with TRBJ2-1; 10 bases align to TRBD2. The junction had 7 bases not matched to a gene; V was cut back by 6 bases and J by 5 bases. The germline CDR1 and CDR2 sequences are SEHNR and FQNEAQ (reference sequence). CDR3 length: 15 amino acids. The CDR3 DNA reads as TGTGCCAGCAGTCAGCGGGAGGGCCTCGACAATGAGCAGTTCTTC. Translating gives CASSQREGLDNEQFF.

This clonotype was seen repeatedly, ten times or more. This chain joins TRBV25-1 and TRBJ2-7; a possible D gene is TRBD1 (5 bases). Between the trimmed V and J ends, which lost 7 bases and 7 bases, there was a span of 11 bases. The length of the CDR3 is 11 residues. Germline CDR1 reads MGHDK; CDR2 reads SYGVNS. Here the CDR3 reads CASIRGLEQYF. The DNA of the CDR3 is TGTGCCAGCATAAGGGGTTTGGAGCAGTACTTC.

The V call is TRBV4-2, the J call TRBJ1-2, with 11 bases identical to TRBD1. The CDR3 totals 15 residues. Germline V gene lookup returns CDR1 LGHNA and CDR2 YNFKEQ. J gave up 4 bases and V 1 base, and 2 bases lay outside the gene matches. The CDR3 bases are TGTGCCAGCAGCCAAGTTGGGACAGGGGGCTATGGCTACACCTTC. Its protein is CASSQVGTGGYGYTF.

This clonotype appeared many times. The chain couples TRBV10-2 to TRBJ2-1; 11 nucleotides align to TRBD1. Germline CDR1 WSHSY, CDR2 SAAADI. The length of the CDR3 is 15 residues. Trimming at V came to 5 bases and at J to 7 bases, leaving 7 bases not matched to a gene. Here the CDR3 reads CASSKPGQGVNEQFF. The CDR3 DNA is TGCGCCAGCAGTAAACCGGGACAGGGGGTTAATGAGCAGTTCTTC.